The 23 T cell receptor beta chains reported below all come from one sample, sequenced in a study of beta chain features in type 1 diabetes. For these TCRs, the target antigens are not known. Whole-study findings and limits: All four CD4+ subsets from Type 1 diabetes patients carried moderately but significantly shorter TCRB CDR3s.

All of the isolated RNA was reverse transcribed, so expressed TCRB transcripts were sequenced. Sequencing used immunoSEQ multiplex PCR; TCRdb keeps in-frame clones, though not all of them. The repertoire holds about 400,000 clones, with around 12% as singletons. The sequenced sample was naive CD4+ T cells from blood. The receptors derive from a woman between 18 and 29 years old with type 1 diabetes.

The V call is TRBV9, the J call TRBJ2-1; 8 bases align to TRBD2. V gave up 0 bases and J gave up 4 bases; unmatched junction bases: 3. In germline, CDR1 is SGDLS, CDR2 YYNGEE. The CDR3 runs 15 residues. The CDR3 sequence: CASSVGTSYYNEQFF. The CDR3 DNA reads as TGTGCCAGCAGCGTAGGGACTAGCTATTACAATGAGCAGTTCTTC. The whole variable domain, remainder taken from reference TRBV9 and TRBJ2-1, is DSGVTQTPKHLITATGQRVTLRCSPRSGDLSVYWYQQSLDQGLQFLIQYYNGEERAKGNILERFSAQQFPDLHSELNLSSLELGDSALYFCASSVGTSYYNEQFFGPGTRLTVL.

V is TRBV30 and J is TRBJ2-1; 8 bases are a match to TRBD2. V dropped 4 bases and J dropped 4; count of bases not matched to a gene: 3. The CDR3 is made up of 13 amino acids. Germline V gives CDR1 GTSNPN, CDR2 SVGIG (reference sequence). CDR3 DNA: TGTGCCTGGAAGCGGGAGAGATACAATGAGCAGTTCTTC. Protein product: CAWKRERYNEQFF.

This clone was seen a handful of times. V usage is TRBV7-2 and J usage is TRBJ2-3, with D perhaps matching TRBD2 (5 bases). Per germline, CDR1 SGHTA and CDR2 FQGNSA. Trimming left V 4 bases short and J 0 bases short, with 11 bases between. The CDR3 totals 15 residues. Here the CDR3 reads CASSSGLGSTDTQYF. As DNA, the CDR3 is TGTGCCAGCAGCTCTGGACTGGGTAGCACAGATACGCAGTATTTT.

The rearrangement joins TRBV29-1 to TRBJ2-1, with TRBD1 matching 9 bases. CDR1 SQVTM and CDR2 ANQGSEA come from the germline V gene. This CDR3 is 17 amino acids long. The V and J ends lost 7 bases and 0 bases, in that order; junction bases with no gene match: 13. The CDR3 region has the DNA TGCAGCGGAGCTCCGGGACAGGGATCAATCTCCTACAATGAGCAGTTCTTC. It yields the protein CSGAPGQGSISYNEQFF.

The rearrangement uses TRBV19 and TRBJ2-2, with 9 positions matching TRBD2. The trim removed 6 bases at V and 3 bases at J, leaving 2 bases unmatched. The CDR3 loop spans 14 amino acids. Germline V gives CDR1 LNHDA, CDR2 SQIVND (reference sequence). CDR3 loop: CASRGLADTGELFF. Written as DNA, the CDR3 is TGTGCCAGTAGGGGACTAGCAGACACCGGGGAGCTGTTTTTT.

The J gene is TRBJ1-1, the V gene TRBV15; 7 positions match TRBD1. This CDR3 has 15 amino acids. The germline gives CDR1 LNHNV, CDR2 YYDKDF (reference sequence). V trimming: 6 bases; J trimming: 5 bases; junction bases outside the gene matches: 12. CDR3 DNA: TGTGCCACCAGACTGGTTGAGGGGGCAGGAACTGAAGCTTTCTTT. Translating it yields CATRLVEGAGTEAFF.

V gene TRBV29-1 combines with J gene TRBJ1-1; no firm D call. The CDR3 sequence is 15 residues long. Germline CDR1 and CDR2: SQVTM and ANQGSEA. With 0 bases removed from V and 0 bases from J, the gap between germline ends came to 11 bases. The CDR3 loop reads CSVEDPRFMNTEAFF. The DNA for the CDR3 is TGCAGCGTTGAAGATCCCCGGTTCATGAACACTGAAGCTTTCTTT.

This clone was found a few times. This chain joins TRBV5-4 and TRBJ2-1; D might be TRBD1 (6 bases). V lost 4 bases to trimming and J lost 7 bases, with 15 bases between them. Germline lookup yields CDR1 SGHNT and CDR2 YYREEE (reference sequence). The CDR3 consists of 14 residues. CDR3 bases: TGTGCCAGCAGCCCCCCAGGGGCGCTTAATGAGCAGTTCTTC. The encoded protein is CASSPPGALNEQFF. The complete variable domain, with remaining parts taken from reference TRBV5-4 and TRBJ2-1, reads ETGVTQSPTHLIKTRGQQVTLRCSSQSGHNTVSWYQQALGQGPQFIFQYYREEENGRGNFPPRFSGLQFPNYSSELNVNALELDDSALYLCASSPPGALNEQFFGPGTRLTVL.

The rearrangement joins TRBV6-6 to TRBJ1-2; TRBD1 matches at 9 bases. Germline V gives CDR1 MNHNY, CDR2 SVGAGI (reference sequence). V shed 4 bases, J shed 0 bases, and the junction held 6 bases outside the gene matches. This CDR3 spans 16 amino acids. CDR3 coding DNA: TGTGCCAGCAGTTTGGGGACAGGGTTTCCTAACTATGGCTACACCTTC. Translating it yields CASSLGTGFPNYGYTF.

The chain recombines TRBV29-1 with TRBJ1-1; the match to TRBD1 covers 7 bases. Germline V lookup: CDR1 SQVTM, CDR2 ANQGSEA. This CDR3 has 10 amino acids. V lost 6 bases and J lost 7; bases outside the gene matches: 2. The CDR3 region has the DNA TGCAGCGTCGGGGACAGTGAAGCTTTCTTT. The encoded protein is CSVGDSEAFF.

The chain carries TRBV7-9 and TRBJ1-2, with D perhaps TRBD1 (5 bases). CDR1 and CDR2 (germline): SEHNR, FQNEAQ (reference sequence). The CDR3 covers 14 residues. Trimming stripped 0 bases from V and 8 bases from J, with 13 bases between. The CDR3 sequence is CASSLAGREEGYTF. In DNA, the CDR3 is TGTGCCAGCAGCTTAGCTGGCAGGGAGGAGGGCTACACCTTC.

This chain joins TRBV28 and TRBJ2-1, with D maybe TRBD2 (6 bases). The V gene lost 6 bases and the J gene lost 9 bases, with 21 bases spanning the gap. CDR1 is MDHEN, CDR2 SYDVKM, per germline. The CDR3 runs to 15 residues. CDR3 region: CASSPTSSVLGEQFF. The CDR3 coding sequence is TGTGCCAGCAGCCCCACTAGCTCCGTCTTGGGTGAGCAGTTCTTC.

This rearrangement joins TRBV5-1 to TRBJ2-3; 11 positions agree with TRBD2. J was trimmed by 0 bases and V by 4 bases; bases with no gene match: 7. In germline, CDR1 is SGHRS, CDR2 YFSETQ. The CDR3 consists of 17 residues. This CDR3 reads CASSRTSGGASTDTQYF. The CDR3 coding sequence is TGCGCCAGCAGCCGTACTAGCGGGGGAGCTAGCACAGATACGCAGTATTTT.

The CDR3 DNA sequence: TGTGCCAGCAGCCAAGATAGCGACAGGGGGACCCAGTACTTC. Its protein product is CASSQDSDRGTQYF. The chain is built from TRBV4-2 and TRBJ2-5; TRBD1 agrees at 8 bases. CDR1 and CDR2 (germline): LGHNA, YNFKEQ. Trimming at V came to 0 bases and at J to 7 bases, leaving 4 bases not matched to a gene. CDR3 length: 14 amino acids.

The table lists this clone with a few counts. V gene TRBV7-8 combines with J gene TRBJ2-1; TRBD1 matches at 8 bases. This CDR3 comprises 16 residues. Germline CDR1 reads SGHVS; CDR2 reads FQNEAQ. The V segment lost 4 bases and the J segment 0 bases; nucleotides outside the gene matches: 5. Here the CDR3 reads CASSSYRGSSYNEQFF. CDR3 sequence (DNA): TGTGCCAGCAGCTCCTACAGGGGGAGCTCCTACAATGAGCAGTTCTTC. The full variable domain, with the rest looked up from reference TRBV7-8 and TRBJ2-1, is GAGVSQSPRYKVAKRGQDVALRCDPISGHVSLFWYQQALGQGPEFLTYFQNEAQLDKSGLPSDRFFAERPEGSVSTLKIQRTQQEDSAVYLCASSSYRGSSYNEQFFGPGTRLTVL.

V usage is TRBV28 and J usage is TRBJ2-7; D perhaps matches TRBD2 (6 bases). Germline V gene lookup returns CDR1 MDHEN and CDR2 SYDVKM. This CDR3 has 11 residues. Trimming removed 5 bases at V and 9 bases at J, with 11 bases between. The CDR3 DNA sequence: TGTGCCAGCAGTGCCCGGGACTCGCAGTACTTC. Translating gives CASSARDSQYF.

This clone turned up a few times. The chain uses TRBV30 and TRBJ1-4, with D possibly being TRBD1 (5 bases). V was clipped by 0 bases and J by 0 bases, with 5 bases between them. There are 14 residues in the CDR3. CDR1 is GTSNPN and CDR2 is SVGIG in the germline V gene (reference sequence). In nucleotides, the CDR3 is TGTGCCTGGAGTGTGACAGCAACTAATGAAAAACTGTTTTTT. Translation: CAWSVTATNEKLFF.

The rearrangement joins TRBV7-8 to TRBJ2-1, with 8 bases lining up with TRBD2. Trimming cost V 5 bases and J 7 bases; bases outside gene matches: 13. The CDR3 spans 16 residues. Per the germline V gene, CDR1 is SGHVS and CDR2 is FQNEAQ. The CDR3, as DNA: TGTGCCAGCAGCCGCCGCCAGCGGGAGCTTAGTAATGAGCAGTTCTTC. Protein sequence: CASSRRQRELSNEQFF.

Only a few counts were recorded for this clone. The V and J genes are TRBV6-5 and TRBJ2-5; D is unresolved. Looked up from germline, CDR1 is MNHEY and CDR2 is SVGAGI. CDR3 size: 12 residues. The V end was cut by 6 bases, the J end by 5 bases, with 10 bases between. The DNA of the CDR3 is TGTGCCAGCAGCCGACTCGGGGAGACCCAGTACTTC. Translating gives CASSRLGETQYF.

The V and J genes are TRBV5-1 and TRBJ1-1; TRBD1 agrees at 7 bases. Per the germline V gene, CDR1 is SGHRS and CDR2 is YFSETQ. CDR3 length equals 13 residues. V dropped 6 bases and J dropped 6; count of bases not matched to a gene: 8. In DNA, the CDR3 is TGCGCCAGCAACGGACAGGTCGGCGCTGAAGCTTTCTTT. It translates to CASNGQVGAEAFF.

The chain uses TRBV29-1 and TRBJ2-5, with D uncertain. The CDR3 is made up of 14 amino acids. From germline, CDR1 is SQVTM and CDR2 ANQGSEA. V dropped 3 bases and J dropped 0 bases, with 11 bases sitting between them. The CDR3 spells CSVDSQWNQETQYF. The CDR3 nucleotides read TGCAGCGTTGATTCACAGTGGAACCAAGAGACCCAGTACTTC.

This clone was counted only a few times. The V gene is TRBV14, the J gene TRBJ1-1; 7 bases are shared with TRBD1. The junction had 6 bases not matched to a gene; V was cut back by 2 bases and J by 9 bases. The CDR3 consists of 13 residues. Germline loops: CDR1 SGHDN, CDR2 FVKESK. The CDR3 loop reads CASSQSDRAKAFF. In nucleotides, the CDR3 is TGTGCCAGCAGCCAATCCGACAGGGCGAAAGCTTTCTTT. Variable domain in full (rest from reference TRBV14 and TRBJ1-1): EAGVTQFPSHSVIEKGQTVTLRCDPISGHDNLYWYRRVMGKEIKFLLHFVKESKQDESGMPNNRFLAERTGGTYSTLKVQPAELEDSGVYFCASSQSDRAKAFFGQGTRLTVV.

A word on this clone: The same CDR3 is also encoded by other DNA sequences in this sample. V usage is TRBV30 and J usage is TRBJ1-2, with D maybe TRBD1 (5 bases). V shed 3 bases and J shed 4 bases, with 9 bases lying between them. CDR1 is GTSNPN, CDR2 SVGIG, per germline (reference sequence). CDR3 size: 12 residues. The CDR3 sequence: CAWSGGGYGYTF. CDR3 coding DNA: TGTGCCTGGAGCGGGGGTGGCTATGGCTACACCTTC.